This T cell receptor (beta chain) originates from a study of post-analysis software for immune sequencing data. In the study overall: As for disease course, relapsing-remitting, secondary progressive and progressive-relapsing multiple sclerosis were all included.

Study findings and constraints: Multiple sclerosis patients showed significantly lower normalized Chao1 diversity than controls did. Samples prepared in the same batch strongly co-clustered by F measure. A handful of TRBV segments were significantly more frequent in patients than in controls. TRBV5-6, TRBV5-1 and TRBV20-1 were among these segments.

Unique molecular identifiers were built into the TCR beta cDNA libraries. TCRdb called the PCR reads again in MiXCR, with one record for every CDR3 protein. The repertoire holds 500,000 to 600,000 distinct CDR3 sequences, with 44% as singletons. With V trimmed by 6 bases and J by 4 bases, 5 bases remained unmatched. This CDR3 contains 14 residues. Germline V lookup: CDR1 LGHNT, CDR2 FRNRAP. This clonotype was counted a few times. The antigen remains unidentified. The origin of this receptor is a girl aged 5 to 17 with multiple sclerosis. The genes are TRBV12-5 and TRBJ1-2, with TRBD1 matching 10 bases. The sequenced material came from blood. CDR3 coding DNA: TGTGCTAGTGGGACCGGGACAGGGGTCTATGGCTACACCTTC. As protein: CASGTGTGVYGYTF.